A single sample is the source of the 7 T cell receptor beta chains below, sequenced in a study of blood T cell repertoires in COVID-19. The assay was immunoSEQ multiplex PCR, and TCRdb's table has in-frame clones only and misses some. Of 250,000 to 350,000 clones listed, around 82% were seen once; the top ten hold 0.75% to 0.95%. Sequencing input: peripheral blood. The source of these receptors is a human donor with COVID-19, enrolled during active disease. The donor label of this sample is uncertain.

V and J are TRBV5-3 and TRBJ2-3, with 9 nucleotides matching TRBD2. TRBV5-3 is an open reading frame whose function is uncertain. After removal of 3 bases from V and 1 base from J, the junction contained 18 bases not matched to a gene. The CDR3 extends over 20 amino acids. CDR3 in DNA: TGTGCCAGAAGCTCGCTCCCTTTGACTAGCGGAATAGGTGGCACAGATACGCAGTATTTT. Translated, it gives CARSSLPLTSGIGGTDTQYF.

This clone was seen a few times. The chain uses TRBV6-5 and TRBJ1-6, with D hard to call. CDR3 length: 15 amino acids. CDR1 is MNHEY, CDR2 SVGAGI, per germline. The V and J ends lost 6 bases and 6 bases respectively, with 15 bases between them. This chain's CDR3 is CASRLFLRSNSPLHF. The CDR3 bases are TGTGCCAGCAGGCTCTTCTTGAGAAGTAATTCACCCCTCCACTTT.

The V and J genes are TRBV12-3 or TRBV12-4 and TRBJ1-1, with 8 bases fitting TRBD1. The CDR3 sequence is 12 residues long. The V segment lost 4 bases and the J segment 12 bases; nucleotides outside the gene matches: 7. The CDR3 protein is CASSWTGLGTFF. In DNA, the CDR3 is TGTGCCAGCAGTTGGACAGGGTTGGGAACTTTCTTT.

The J gene is TRBJ2-2, the V gene TRBV4-3; the match to TRBD2 covers 9 bases. Unmatched junction bases numbered 6, after V lost 1 base and J lost 3 bases. The CDR3 extends over 17 amino acids. The germline gives CDR1 LGHNA, CDR2 YSLEER. The CDR3 reads CASSQATTSGHTGELFF. Here the CDR3 DNA reads TGCGCCAGCAGCCAAGCCACGACTAGCGGCCACACCGGGGAGCTGTTTTTT.

The genes are TRBV5-4 and TRBJ1-1; TRBD1 aligns across 8 bases. Germline V gives CDR1 SGHNT, CDR2 YYREEE (reference sequence). With 6 bases clipped from V and 1 base from J, the junction kept 5 bases outside the gene matches. This CDR3 comprises 14 residues. In DNA form, the CDR3 reads TGTGCCAGCATAACAGGGGGTACGAACACTGAAGCTTTCTTT. Translated, it gives CASITGGTNTEAFF.

This clone showed up just a few times. A junction end diverges from the germline sequence, so it may reflect a read error. The V call is TRBV7-7, the J call TRBJ2-7; 7 positions agree with TRBD1. Germline CDR1 and CDR2: SSHAT and FNYEAQ (reference sequence). The CDR3 is made up of 15 amino acids. In DNA form, the CDR3 reads TGTGCTAGCAGCGAAAGCCCCGGGACAGCCTACGAGCAGTACTTC. This encodes CASSESPGTAYEQYF.

The chain has TRBV4-2 and TRBJ1-5; tentative D call: TRBD1 (6 bases). In germline, CDR1 is LGHNA, CDR2 YNFKEQ. V was trimmed by 3 bases and J by 3 bases, leaving 12 bases between them. The CDR3 contains 15 residues. CDR3 in amino acids: CASSQGTGLNQPQHF. The CDR3 DNA sequence: TGTGCCAGCAGCCAGGGTACAGGGCTCAATCAGCCCCAGCATTTT.